A selection of T cell receptor beta chains follows, all from one sample in a study of OX40 agonist ivuxolimab in advanced cancers. Sequencing was performed with immunoSEQ multiplex PCR; in TCRdb, only in-frame clones are kept and a portion is missing. The sample includes about 80,000 clones, less than 90% of them seen just once. The sequenced sample was CD4+ or CD8+ T cells sorted from blood, obtained in a trial of the OX40 agonist ivuxolimab. These receptors all stem from an adult with an advanced solid tumor such as melanoma, head and neck, liver or kidney cancer. Each CDR3 is given with its conserved first and last residue. A D gene is named only where the DNA matches it firmly. Size is omitted from some rows. Given values are once, few, many or a class for expanded clones.

V	J	D	size	CDR3	DNA
TRBV7-2	TRBJ2-5	TRBD2	-	CASSSQVTSVSALETQYF	TGTGCCAGCAGCTCACAGGTGACTAGCGTCAGTGCACTAGAGACCCAGTACTTC
TRBV5-1	TRBJ2-7	-	-	CASSLATAGSYEQYF	TGCGCCAGCAGCTTGGCCACGGCGGGCTCCTACGAGCAGTACTTC
TRBV6-5	TRBJ2-7	-	-	CASSYGLTYEQYF	TGTGCCAGCAGTTACGGACTTACCTACGAGCAGTACTTC
TRBV6-5	TRBJ2-7	-	few	CASSYKTGVRVSEQYF	TGTGCCAGCAGTTACAAGACGGGAGTGCGGGTTTCCGAGCAGTACTTC
TRBV7-2	TRBJ2-5	TRBD2	once	CASSLDQGGETQYF	TGTGCCAGCAGCTTAGATCAGGGAGGGGAGACCCAGTACTTC
TRBV7-7	TRBJ1-4	TRBD1	-	CASSLGTGDEKLFF	TGTGCTAGCAGCCTCGGGACAGGGGATGAAAAACTGTTTTTT
TRBV11-2	TRBJ2-7	TRBD1	-	CASSLRRTGLSYEQYF	TGTGCCAGCAGCCTTAGACGGACAGGGCTCTCCTACGAGCAGTACTTC
TRBV18	TRBJ2-3	-	-	CASSPSRQRPYDTQYF	TGTGCCAGCTCACCTAGTCGCCAGCGGCCCTATGATACGCAGTATTTT
TRBV2	TRBJ2-4	-	-	CASSESEAKNIQYF	TGTGCCAGCAGTGAGAGCGAAGCCAAAAACATTCAGTACTTC
TRBV5-1	TRBJ2-7	-	-	CASSLELRYEQYF	TGCGCCAGCAGCTTGGAGTTACGGTACGAGCAGTACTTC
TRBV28	TRBJ2-7	-	once	CASNLILGGTHYEQYF	TGTGCCAGCAACCTAATCCTCGGCGGAACACACTACGAGCAGTACTTC
TRBV11-3	TRBJ2-5	TRBD2	once	CASSAGATSGQETQYF	TGTGCCAGCAGCGCCGGTGCGACTAGCGGCCAAGAGACCCAGTACTTC
TRBV27	TRBJ1-2	-	-	CASSLSGTANGYTF	TGTGCCAGCAGTTTATCTGGGACTGCAAATGGCTACACCTTC
TRBV11-2	TRBJ2-5	TRBD2	-	CASSPGGTSGKETQYF	TGTGCCAGCAGCCCCGGGGGGACTAGCGGGAAAGAGACCCAGTACTTC
TRBV5-6	TRBJ1-6	-	-	CASSIGAIGSYNSPLHF	TGTGCCAGCAGCATAGGGGCTATCGGCTCCTATAATTCACCCCTCCACTTT
TRBV7-9	TRBJ2-7	-	-	CASENKRYEQYF	TGTGCCAGCGAGAACAAAAGGTACGAGCAGTACTTC
TRBV11-1	TRBJ2-7	TRBD1	-	CASSPDRFVGYEQYF	TGTGCCAGCAGCCCGGACAGGTTCGTTGGCTACGAGCAGTACTTC
TRBV29-1	TRBJ1-2	TRBD1	-	CSATLQGAGYTF	TGCAGCGCCACGTTACAGGGGGCCGGCTACACCTTC
TRBV30	TRBJ2-7	-	-	CAWSVNGVDPYEQYF	TGTGCCTGGAGTGTAAATGGTGTTGACCCCTACGAGCAGTACTTC
TRBV11-3	TRBJ2-3	TRBD1	-	CASSLGQSTDTQYF	TGTGCCAGCAGCTTGGGACAGAGCACAGATACGCAGTATTTT
TRBV28	TRBJ1-4	-	-	CASSHTGAATNEKLFF	TGTGCCAGCAGCCATACAGGCGCAGCGACTAATGAAAAACTGTTTTTT
TRBV5-4	TRBJ1-3	TRBD1	-	CASSLLLGTESSGNTIYF	TGTGCCAGCAGCTTGTTACTCGGGACAGAAAGCTCTGGAAACACCATATATTTT
TRBV27	TRBJ2-7	TRBD2	-	CASSDLAGEPYEQYF	TGTGCCAGCAGTGACCTAGCGGGTGAACCCTACGAGCAGTACTTC
TRBV19	TRBJ1-2	TRBD1	-	CASRTGQGAFGYTF	TGTGCCAGCCGAACGGGACAGGGGGCCTTTGGCTACACCTTC
TRBV6-1	TRBJ2-3	-	-	CASGLQGRADTQYF	TGTGCCAGCGGACTCCAGGGAAGGGCAGATACGCAGTATTTT
TRBV5-6	TRBJ1-1	-	-	CASSLPMTGVNTEAFF	TGTGCCAGCAGCTTGCCGATGACAGGCGTTAACACTGAAGCTTTCTTT
TRBV9	TRBJ2-2	-	-	CASSPRTGELFF	TGTGCCAGCAGCCCCCGGACAGGGGAGCTGTTTTTT
TRBV10-3	TRBJ2-1	-	-	CAISDPGFSYNEQFF	TGTGCCATCAGTGATCCGGGCTTTAGTTACAATGAGCAGTTCTTC
TRBV9	TRBJ2-1	TRBD2	-	CASSAPSGSSYNEQFF	TGTGCCAGCAGCGCCCCTAGCGGGAGCTCCTACAATGAGCAGTTCTTC
TRBV7-6	TRBJ2-7	-	-	CASSLSGEQYF	TGTGCCAGCAGCTTATCCGGGGAGCAGTACTTC
TRBV5-4	TRBJ2-6	-	once	CASSFDPFSGANVLTF	TGTGCCAGCAGCTTTGATCCCTTCTCTGGGGCCAACGTCCTGACTTTC
TRBV13	TRBJ2-3	TRBD2	once	CASNGRASGSTDTQYF	TGTGCCAGCAACGGCCGGGCTAGCGGTAGCACAGATACGCAGTATTTT
TRBV10-3	TRBJ2-1	-	-	CAISEIQGYNEQFF	TGTGCCATCAGTGAGATACAGGGCTACAATGAGCAGTTCTTC
TRBV7-2	TRBJ1-4	TRBD1	-	CASSLGPGQGYEKLFF	TGTGCCAGCAGCTTAGGGCCTGGACAGGGCTATGAAAAACTGTTTTTT
TRBV5-4	TRBJ2-3	TRBD2	-	CASSLIGLAGPPLDTQYF	TGTGCCAGCAGCTTGATAGGACTAGCGGGACCTCCCCTGGATACGCAGTATTTT
TRBV11-3	TRBJ1-2	-	-	CASSLDPRGANDGYTF	TGTGCCAGCAGCTTAGATCCCCGGGGAGCTAACGATGGCTACACCTTC
TRBV5-6	TRBJ2-5	-	-	CASSKKGLAQETQYF	TGTGCCAGCAGCAAGAAGGGTCTAGCCCAAGAGACCCAGTACTTC
TRBV19	TRBJ2-7	-	-	CASSGLETYEQYF	TGTGCCAGTAGTGGGTTGGAGACCTACGAGCAGTACTTC
TRBV11-2	TRBJ2-7	-	-	CASSLAGLLNSYEQYF	TGTGCCAGCAGCTTGGCGGGACTCTTAAACTCCTACGAGCAGTACTTC
TRBV30	TRBJ2-7	TRBD2	-	CAWSPGLAGAPEQYF	TGTGCCTGGAGTCCTGGACTAGCGGGAGCCCCCGAGCAGTACTTC
TRBV14	TRBJ2-2	-	-	CASSQVMDTGELFF	TGTGCCAGCAGCCAAGTAATGGACACCGGGGAGCTGTTTTTT
TRBV27	TRBJ2-3	-	once	CASSPGLADTQYF	TGTGCCAGCTCCCCCGGGCTGGCAGATACGCAGTATTTT
TRBV7-8	TRBJ2-7	TRBD2	-	CASSLWREAPWEQYF	TGTGCCAGCAGCTTATGGCGGGAGGCCCCCTGGGAGCAGTACTTC
TRBV7-6	TRBJ2-7	-	-	CASSWATGISYEQYF	TGTGCCAGCAGCTGGGCCACGGGCATCTCCTACGAGCAGTACTTC
TRBV27	TRBJ2-1	-	-	CASSSGSSYNEQFF	TGTGCCAGCAGTTCCGGGAGTTCCTACAATGAGCAGTTCTTC
TRBV11-2	TRBJ2-7	-	-	CASSLGRGPAYEQYF	TGTGCCAGCAGCTTAGGCAGGGGCCCCGCCTACGAGCAGTACTTC
TRBV27	TRBJ2-5	TRBD2	-	CASSPRPRTSGRAQPEQETQYF	TGTGCCAGCAGTCCGAGACCCCGGACTAGCGGGAGGGCCCAACCCGAGCAAGAGACCCAGTACTTC
TRBV5-1	TRBJ2-5	-	-	CASTPQAIQETQYF	TGCGCCAGCACCCCACAGGCAATCCAAGAGACCCAGTACTTC
TRBV28	TRBJ1-5	TRBD1	-	CASRTGEVSQPQHF	TGTGCCAGCCGAACAGGGGAAGTTAGTCAGCCCCAGCATTTT
TRBV7-2	TRBJ1-4	-	-	CASSFSGTGDEKLFF	TGTGCCAGCAGCTTTTCGGGGACGGGGGATGAAAAACTGTTTTTT
TRBV28	TRBJ2-5	TRBD1	-	CASSTLDRVLLAQYF	TGTGCCAGCAGTACCCTGGACAGGGTTTTATTGGCCCAGTACTTC
TRBV6-6	TRBJ1-5	-	-	CASSLRRDNQPQHF	TGTGCCAGCAGTCTTAGGAGGGACAATCAGCCCCAGCATTTT
TRBV11-2	TRBJ2-3	-	-	CASSLAGADTQYF	TGTGCCAGCAGCTTAGCGGGAGCAGATACGCAGTATTTT
TRBV30	TRBJ2-7	-	-	CAWAEGYEQYF	TGTGCCTGGGCCGAGGGTTACGAGCAGTACTTC
TRBV5-1	TRBJ2-3	-	-	CASSLGLPTSTDTQYF	TGCGCCAGCAGCCTGGGACTTCCCACTAGCACAGATACGCAGTATTTT
TRBV2	TRBJ1-1	-	-	CASRWGSEAFF	TGTGCCAGCAGGTGGGGCAGCGAAGCTTTCTTT
TRBV9	TRBJ2-7	TRBD2	-	CASSRTSGRHEQYF	TGTGCCAGCAGCCGGACTAGCGGGAGACATGAGCAGTACTTC
TRBV7-9	TRBJ1-2	-	-	CASSLVPATEGYTF	TGTGCCAGCAGCTTAGTTCCAGCGACGGAAGGCTACACCTTC
TRBV2	TRBJ2-3	TRBD2	-	CASLTFSGGTDTQYF	TGTGCCAGCCTGACGTTTTCGGGAGGGACAGATACGCAGTATTTT
TRBV12-5	TRBJ2-3	-	-	CASSLGDTGTDTQYF	TGTGCTAGTAGCTTGGGGGACACCGGCACAGATACGCAGTATTTT